This TCR beta chain was captured by sequencing in a study of shared clonotypes between healthy human individuals. The CDR3 is 14 residues long. The germline CDR1 and CDR2 sequences are SGDLS and YYNGEE. The V end was cut by 2 bases, the J end by 4 bases, with 12 bases between. The assay used deep level. Researchers divided each subset's genomic DNA evenly across several immunoSEQ plates. The assay was immunoSEQ multiplex PCR, and TCRdb's table has in-frame clones only and misses some. The table records hundreds of thousands of clones, 70% to 80% of them present only once. This receptor was taken from a woman aged 40 to 50 in good health. Some clones in this sample may be carry-over from other donors' samples. V is TRBV9 and J is TRBJ2-5; D might be TRBD2 (6 bases). The sequenced material came from PBMCs. CDR3 nucleotides: TGTGCCAGCAGCGTTTTCGGGGGAGGAGAGACCCAGTACTTC. Translation: CASSVFGGGETQYF.